Listed here is a single T cell receptor beta chain. Its antigen is as yet unknown. V shed 1 base, J shed 8 bases, and the junction held 8 bases outside the gene matches. This CDR3 is 15 amino acids long. Germline CDR1 is MGHRA and CDR2 is YSYEKL. This record comes from a study of shared clonotypes between healthy human individuals. Study results and caveats: About 5% of naive CD4 clonotypes were shared across several donors.

As processed by the authors: Junction-only sequences produced by ImmunoSEQ had no quality scores, so filtering differed. Assay: immunoSEQ multiplex PCR; the TCRdb copy retains only in-frame clones and omits some. That table supplies the V and J calls and clone size; D and trimming were determined from the DNA. This sample carries about 980,000 clones, approximately 80% of them seen once, and the ten largest clones take about 1.5%. This chain links TRBV4-1 with TRBJ1-2; 9 bases fit TRBD1. This TCR was recovered from a man aged 18 to 29 in good health. The sequenced material came from memory CD4+ T cells sorted from blood. Subset defined: CD45RA-negative fraction. CDR3 region: CASSQGDRVGDGYTF. The CDR3 DNA follows: TGCGCCAGCAGCCAAGGGGACAGGGTGGGCGACGGCTACACCTTC.